The 8 T cell receptor beta chains in this list originate from one sample, sequenced in a study of blood T cell repertoires in COVID-19. The assay was immunoSEQ multiplex PCR, and TCRdb's table has in-frame clones only and misses some. The sample lists fewer than 200,000 clones, more than 75% seen once, with over 7.5% in the top ten. Sequencing was performed on peripheral blood. These receptors were obtained from a woman aged 70 to 79 with acute or convalescent COVID-19.

This clone has a handful of counts. V gene TRBV4-1 combines with J gene TRBJ2-1; 7 bases agree with TRBD1. This CDR3 is built from 14 residues. The ends lost 6 bases at V and 2 bases at J; junction bases unmatched: 4. Germline lookup yields CDR1 MGHRA and CDR2 YSYEKL. CDR3: CASSDRAPYNEQFF. The CDR3 nucleotides read TGCGCCAGCAGTGACAGGGCCCCCTACAATGAGCAGTTCTTC.

The chain couples TRBV18 to TRBJ1-1; a weak D match, TRBD1 (5 bases). Germline CDR1 is KGHSH and CDR2 is LQKENI. V was trimmed by 3 bases and J by 0 bases, leaving 11 bases between them. CDR3 size: 15 residues. This CDR3 is CASSPDRFMNTEAFF. CDR3 nucleotide sequence: TGTGCCAGCTCACCCGACAGATTTATGAACACTGAAGCTTTCTTT.

The CDR3 coding sequence is TGCGCCAGCAGCCAAGCTAGGACCTACGAGCAGTACTTC. This codes for CASSQARTYEQYF. V usage is TRBV4-3 and J usage is TRBJ2-7; D is unclear. CDR3 length: 13 residues. V was clipped by 1 base and J by 2 bases, with 6 bases between them. Germline V gene data show CDR1 as LGHNA and CDR2 as YSLEER.

The chain joins TRBV18 to TRBJ2-3; TRBD1 might be the D (5 bases). Trimming removed 2 bases at V and 2 bases at J, with 11 bases between. The CDR3 runs 15 residues. The germline CDR1 and CDR2 sequences are KGHSH and LQKENI. CDR3 residues: CASSPSTAYTDTQYF. CDR3 DNA: TGTGCCAGCTCACCATCGACAGCATACACAGATACGCAGTATTTT.

V usage is TRBV2 and J usage is TRBJ2-7, with TRBD2 matching 13 bases. Trimming at V came to 8 bases and at J to 6 bases, leaving 13 bases not matched to a gene. The CDR3 sequence is 16 residues long. CDR1 and CDR2 (germline): SNHLY, FYNNEI. CDR3 region: CASEAVGLAGVGEQYF. CDR3 bases: TGTGCCAGCGAGGCAGTAGGACTAGCGGGAGTAGGCGAGCAGTACTTC.

In its sample, this clone was seen a few times. The chain links TRBV30 to TRBJ2-1, with 11 positions matching TRBD2. Germline CDR1 is GTSNPN and CDR2 is SVGIG (reference sequence). Germline trimming cut 4 bases from V and 5 bases from J; bases unmatched to any gene: 4. The CDR3 length is 14 residues. This CDR3 is CAWKLAGVDNEQFF. The CDR3 nucleotides read TGTGCCTGGAAACTAGCGGGAGTCGACAATGAGCAGTTCTTC. The full variable domain, with the rest looked up from reference TRBV30 and TRBJ2-1, is SQTIHQWPATLVQPVGSPLSLECTVEGTSNPNLYWYRQAAGRGLQLLFYSVGIGQISSEVPQNLSASRPQDRQFILSSKKLLLSDSGFYLCAWKLAGVDNEQFFGPGTRLTVL.

The chain combines TRBV5-6 with TRBJ1-2; 7 bases agree with TRBD1. V was pared by 4 bases and J by 4 bases, with 7 bases of the junction left unmatched. Germline-derived CDR1 and CDR2 are SGHDT and YYEEEE. This CDR3 comprises 14 residues. This CDR3 is CASSLGQLAYGYTF. The CDR3 nucleotides are TGTGCCAGCAGCCTGGGACAGTTAGCCTATGGCTACACCTTC.

The J gene is TRBJ1-2, the V gene TRBV12-3 or TRBV12-4; 10 bases line up with TRBD1. The CDR3 runs 13 residues. V lost 3 bases to trimming and J lost 6 bases; unmatched junction nucleotides: 1. The CDR3 sequence: CASSLTGGDGYTF. CDR3 in DNA: TGTGCCAGCAGTTTGACAGGGGGCGATGGCTACACCTTC.